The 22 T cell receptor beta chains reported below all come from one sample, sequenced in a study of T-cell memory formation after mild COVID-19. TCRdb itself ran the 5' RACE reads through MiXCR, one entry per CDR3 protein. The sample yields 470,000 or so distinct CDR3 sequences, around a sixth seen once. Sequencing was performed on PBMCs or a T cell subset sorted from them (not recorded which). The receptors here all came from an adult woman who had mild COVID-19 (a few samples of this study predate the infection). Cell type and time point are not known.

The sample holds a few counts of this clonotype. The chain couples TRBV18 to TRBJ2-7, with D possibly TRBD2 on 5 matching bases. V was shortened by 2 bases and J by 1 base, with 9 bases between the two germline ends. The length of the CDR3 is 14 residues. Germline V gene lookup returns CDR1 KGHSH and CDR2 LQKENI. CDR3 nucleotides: TGTGCCAGCTCACCATCTTCGGGGTCCTACGAGCAGTACTTC. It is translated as CASSPSSGSYEQYF.

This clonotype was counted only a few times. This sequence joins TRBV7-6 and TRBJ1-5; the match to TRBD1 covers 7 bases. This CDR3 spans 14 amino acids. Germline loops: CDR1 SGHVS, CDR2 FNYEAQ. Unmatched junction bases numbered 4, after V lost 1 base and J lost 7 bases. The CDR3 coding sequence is TGTGCCAGCAGCTTAGGACAGGGTGAACAGCCCCAGCATTTT. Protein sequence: CASSLGQGEQPQHF.

CDR3 region: CAWTYGGRNTGELFF. The DNA of the CDR3 is TGTGCCTGGACGTATGGCGGGAGGAACACCGGGGAGCTGTTTTTT. The chain carries TRBV30 and TRBJ2-2; 7 bases match TRBD2. J was trimmed by 1 base and V by 4 bases; bases with no gene match: 6. Germline loops: CDR1 GTSNPN, CDR2 SVGIG (reference sequence). This CDR3 comprises 15 residues.

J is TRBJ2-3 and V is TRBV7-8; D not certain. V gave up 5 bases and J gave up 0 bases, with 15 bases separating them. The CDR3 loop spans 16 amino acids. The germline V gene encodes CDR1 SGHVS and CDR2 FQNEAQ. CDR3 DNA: TGTGCCAGCAGCGGCCGCGGCGGAACTAGCACAGATACGCAGTATTTT. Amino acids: CASSGRGGTSTDTQYF. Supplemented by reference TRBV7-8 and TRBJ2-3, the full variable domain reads GAGVSQSPRYKVAKRGQDVALRCDPISGHVSLFWYQQALGQGPEFLTYFQNEAQLDKSGLPSDRFFAERPEGSVSTLKIQRTQQEDSAVYLCASSGRGGTSTDTQYFGPGTRLTVL.

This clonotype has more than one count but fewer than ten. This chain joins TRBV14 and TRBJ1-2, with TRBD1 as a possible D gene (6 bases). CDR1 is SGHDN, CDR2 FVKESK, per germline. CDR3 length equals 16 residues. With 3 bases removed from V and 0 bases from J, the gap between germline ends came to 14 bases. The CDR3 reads CASSHPDRRANYGYTF. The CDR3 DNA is TGTGCCAGCAGCCATCCGGACAGAAGAGCTAACTATGGCTACACCTTC.

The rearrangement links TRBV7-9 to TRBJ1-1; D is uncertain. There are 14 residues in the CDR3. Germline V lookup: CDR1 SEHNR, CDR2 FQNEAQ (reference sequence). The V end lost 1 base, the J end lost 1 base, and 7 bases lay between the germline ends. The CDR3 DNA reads TGTGCCAGCAGCTTAGAATCAGGGAACACTGAAGCTTTCTTT. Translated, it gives CASSLESGNTEAFF.

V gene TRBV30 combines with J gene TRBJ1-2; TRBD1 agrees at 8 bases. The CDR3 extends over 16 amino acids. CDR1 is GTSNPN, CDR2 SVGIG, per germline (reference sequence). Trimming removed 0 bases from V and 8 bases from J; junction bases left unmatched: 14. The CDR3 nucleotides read TGTGCCTGGAGTGTACAAAGTTGGCAGGGGGCGCGGGGCTACACCTTC. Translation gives CAWSVQSWQGARGYTF.

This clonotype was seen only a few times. In DNA form, the CDR3 reads TGTGCCAGCAGCGCAGGAAAATCCGTCCTGACTTTC. As protein: CASSAGKSVLTF. The rearrangement uses TRBV2 and TRBJ2-6, with D hard to call. There are 12 residues in the CDR3. Germline CDR1 and CDR2: SNHLY and FYNNEI. Trimming took 6 bases from V and 12 from J, leaving 12 bases between them.

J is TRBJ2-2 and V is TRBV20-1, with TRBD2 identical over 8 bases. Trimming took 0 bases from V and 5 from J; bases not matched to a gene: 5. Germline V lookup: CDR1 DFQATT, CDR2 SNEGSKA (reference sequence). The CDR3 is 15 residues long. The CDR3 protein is CSAREPGGMTGELFF. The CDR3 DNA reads TGCAGTGCTAGAGAACCGGGAGGGATGACCGGGGAGCTGTTTTTT.

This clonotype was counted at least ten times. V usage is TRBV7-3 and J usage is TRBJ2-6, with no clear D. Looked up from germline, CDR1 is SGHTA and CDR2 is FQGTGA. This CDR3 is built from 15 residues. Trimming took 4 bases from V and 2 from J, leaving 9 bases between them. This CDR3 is CASSSGGAGANVLTF. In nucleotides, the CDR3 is TGTGCCAGCAGCTCAGGTGGGGCTGGGGCCAACGTCCTGACTTTC.

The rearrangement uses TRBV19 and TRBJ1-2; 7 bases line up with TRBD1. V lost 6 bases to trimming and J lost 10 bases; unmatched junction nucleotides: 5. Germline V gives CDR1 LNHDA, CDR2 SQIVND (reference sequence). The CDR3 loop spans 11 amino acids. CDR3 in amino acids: CASSQDRNYTF. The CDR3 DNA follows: TGTGCCAGTAGCCAGGACAGGAACTACACCTTC.

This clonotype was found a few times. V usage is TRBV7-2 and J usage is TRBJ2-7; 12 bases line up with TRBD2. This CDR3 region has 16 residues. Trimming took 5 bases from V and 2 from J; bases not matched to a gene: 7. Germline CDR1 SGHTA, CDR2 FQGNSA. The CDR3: CASSPRLAGAPYEQYF. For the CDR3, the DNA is TGTGCCAGCAGCCCACGACTAGCGGGAGCACCCTACGAGCAGTACTTC.

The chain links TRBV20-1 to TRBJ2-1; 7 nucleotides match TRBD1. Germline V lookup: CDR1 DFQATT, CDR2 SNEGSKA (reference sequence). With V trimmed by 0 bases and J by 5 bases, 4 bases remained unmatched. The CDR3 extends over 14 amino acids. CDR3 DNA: TGCAGTGCTAGAGATCGACAGGGACACAATGAGCAGTTCTTC. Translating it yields CSARDRQGHNEQFF.

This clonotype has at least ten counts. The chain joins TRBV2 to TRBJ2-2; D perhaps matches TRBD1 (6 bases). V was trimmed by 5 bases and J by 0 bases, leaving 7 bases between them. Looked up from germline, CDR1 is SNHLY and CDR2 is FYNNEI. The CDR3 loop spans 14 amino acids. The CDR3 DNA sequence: TGTGCCAGCAGTAGGACAGCGAACACCGGGGAGCTGTTTTTT. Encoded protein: CASSRTANTGELFF.

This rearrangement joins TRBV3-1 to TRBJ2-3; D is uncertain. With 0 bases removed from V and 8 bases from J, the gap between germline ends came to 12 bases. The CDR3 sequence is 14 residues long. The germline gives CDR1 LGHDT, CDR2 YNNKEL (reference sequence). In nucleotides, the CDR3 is TGTGCCAGCAGCCAAGATTTGATCCCCAGTACGCAGTATTTT. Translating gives CASSQDLIPSTQYF.

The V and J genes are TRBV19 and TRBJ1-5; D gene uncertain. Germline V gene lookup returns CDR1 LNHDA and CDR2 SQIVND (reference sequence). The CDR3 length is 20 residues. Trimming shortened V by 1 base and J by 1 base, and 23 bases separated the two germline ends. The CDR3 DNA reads TGTGCCAGTAGTATAGGTGGAAGGCTGATCCGGCGGAGGAGCAATCAGCCCCAGCATTTT. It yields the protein CASSIGGRLIRRRSNQPQHF. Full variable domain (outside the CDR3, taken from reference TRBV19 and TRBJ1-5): DGGITQSPKYLFRKEGQNVTLSCEQNLNHDAMYWYRQDPGQGLRLIYYSQIVNDFQKGDIAEGYSVSREKKESFPLTVTSAQKNPTAFYLCASSIGGRLIRRRSNQPQHFGDGTRLSIL.

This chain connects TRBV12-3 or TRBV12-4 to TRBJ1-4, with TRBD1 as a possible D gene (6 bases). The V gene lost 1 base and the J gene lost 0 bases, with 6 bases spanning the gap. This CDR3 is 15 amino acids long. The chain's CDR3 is CASSLGQATNEKLFF. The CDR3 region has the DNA TGTGCCAGCAGTTTAGGACAGGCAACTAATGAAAAACTGTTTTTT.

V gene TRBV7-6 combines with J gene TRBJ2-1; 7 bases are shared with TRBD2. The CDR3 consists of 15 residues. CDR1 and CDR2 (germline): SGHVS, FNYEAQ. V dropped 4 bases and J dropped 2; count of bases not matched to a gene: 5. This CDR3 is CASSSGAGAYNEQFF. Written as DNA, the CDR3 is TGTGCCAGCAGCTCCGGTGCGGGGGCCTACAATGAGCAGTTCTTC.

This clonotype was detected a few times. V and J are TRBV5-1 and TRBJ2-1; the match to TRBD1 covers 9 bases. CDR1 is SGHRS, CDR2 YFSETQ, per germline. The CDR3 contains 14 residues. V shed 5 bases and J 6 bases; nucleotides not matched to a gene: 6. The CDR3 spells CASRTGQGSNEQFF. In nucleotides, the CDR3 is TGCGCCAGCAGAACGGGACAGGGAAGCAATGAGCAGTTCTTC.

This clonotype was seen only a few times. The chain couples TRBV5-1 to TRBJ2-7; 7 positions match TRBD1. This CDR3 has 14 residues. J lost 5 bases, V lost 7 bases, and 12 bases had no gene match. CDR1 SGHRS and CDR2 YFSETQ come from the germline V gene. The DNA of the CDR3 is TGCGCCAGCTCACCCGGACAGGTCTCGGACGAGCAGTACTTC. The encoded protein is CASSPGQVSDEQYF. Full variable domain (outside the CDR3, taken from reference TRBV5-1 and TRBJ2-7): KAGVTQTPRYLIKTRGQQVTLSCSPISGHRSVSWYQQTPGQGLQFLFEYFSETQRNKGNFPGRFSGRQFSNSRSEMNVSTLELGDSALYLCASSPGQVSDEQYFGPGTRLTVT.

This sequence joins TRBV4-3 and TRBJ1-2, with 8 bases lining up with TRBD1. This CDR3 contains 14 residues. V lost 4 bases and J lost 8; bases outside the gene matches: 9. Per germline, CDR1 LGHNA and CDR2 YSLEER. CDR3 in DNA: TGCGCCAGCAGCCCTGACAGGGGATCTCGCGGCTACACCTTC. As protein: CASSPDRGSRGYTF.

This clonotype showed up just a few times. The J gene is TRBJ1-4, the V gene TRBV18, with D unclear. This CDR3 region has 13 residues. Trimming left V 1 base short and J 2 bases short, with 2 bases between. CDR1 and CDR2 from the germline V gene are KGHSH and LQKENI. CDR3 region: CASSPQTNEKLFF. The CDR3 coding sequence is TGTGCCAGCTCACCACAGACTAATGAAAAACTGTTTTTT.